A selection of T cell receptor beta chains follows, all from one sample in a study of OX40 agonist ivuxolimab in advanced cancers. TCRdb keeps only in-frame clones here, not all; method: immunoSEQ multiplex PCR. The top ten hold more than 0.4% of the sample, which has about 61,000 clones, approximately 81% seen once. The sequenced sample was CD4+ or CD8+ T cells sorted from blood, obtained in a trial of the OX40 agonist ivuxolimab. The receptors originated from an adult with an advanced solid tumor such as melanoma, head and neck, liver or kidney cancer. Each CDR3 is given without its conserved first and last residue.

CDR3	V	J
AWNRVVNTEAF	TRBV30	TRBJ1-1
ASSVGSGREVQETQY	TRBV9	TRBJ2-5
ASSLEGWETQY	TRBV5-1	TRBJ2-5
ASSYGLAGAYEQY	TRBV11-2	TRBJ2-7
ASSLGVRGDGYT	TRBV7-9	TRBJ1-2
ASRWGTENGYT	TRBV28	TRBJ1-2
ASSFGTSGSSYNEQF	TRBV27	TRBJ2-1
ASSSRDYQETQY	TRBV5-4	TRBJ2-5
ASSPGGERGEKLF	TRBV5-4	TRBJ1-4
ASSTGTAYGYT	TRBV10-1	TRBJ1-2
ASSKKDFRGLGPRSSYNSPLH	TRBV21-1	TRBJ1-6
ASSLTTSGSSETQY	TRBV5-1	TRBJ2-5
ASRPTRTGANVLT	TRBV7-2	TRBJ2-6
ASSYETSETFGQETQY	TRBV6-7	TRBJ2-5
ASRIPPREGYT	TRBV6-5	TRBJ1-2
ASSMSSSGDQPQH	TRBV19	TRBJ1-5
ASSQGGGGLQETQY	TRBV4-2	TRBJ2-5
ASSPGTGYRSTGNTEAF	TRBV10-1	TRBJ1-1
ASSFRFSDARYEQY	TRBV28	TRBJ2-7
ASSVAPTGIMTPYEQY	TRBV9	TRBJ2-7
ARSTDQPQH	TRBV5-3	TRBJ1-5
ASSSTGVSGYT	TRBV7-9	TRBJ1-2
AWSREAGSSGANVLT	TRBV30	TRBJ2-6